The source of this T cell receptor beta chain is a study of shared clonotypes between healthy human individuals. Points from the study as a whole: Owing to a small donor count, the genetic and exposure-history diversity represented was limited. Among donors, clonotype sharing was expected to be affected by sequencing depth. The study's rarefaction showed incomplete sorted-subset sequencing despite large depth. Clonotypes shared by all four sorted-subset donors had higher generation probabilities than non-shared clonotypes.

Produced via immunoSEQ multiplex PCR; TCRdb's table is partial and in-frame only. The repertoire holds millions of clones, with more than 80% as singletons. V gave up 4 bases and J gave up 0 bases, with 14 bases separating them. This CDR3 is 15 amino acids long. The germline V gene encodes CDR1 SGHKS and CDR2 YYEKEE (reference sequence). For this clone: The antigen remains undetermined.

The chain joins TRBV5-5 to TRBJ2-7; D perhaps matches TRBD1 (5 bases). Input material: naive CD4+ T cells sorted from blood. As for subset: CD45RA+ positively selected. The source of this sequence is a man younger than 35 in good health. CDR3 sequence reads: CASSIGQRGSYEQYF. In DNA form, the CDR3 reads TGTGCCAGCAGCATAGGACAAAGGGGCTCCTACGAGCAGTACTTC. The entire variable domain, with the rest obtained from reference TRBV5-5 and TRBJ2-7, is as follows: DAGVTQSPTHLIKTRGQQVTLRCSPISGHKSVSWYQQVLGQGPQFIFQYYEKEERGRGNFPDRFSARQFPNYSSELNVNALLLGDSALYLCASSIGQRGSYEQYFGPGTRLTVT.